This TCR beta chain derives from a study of blood T cell repertoires in COVID-19. V gave up 1 base and J gave up 15 bases, with 13 bases separating them. The CDR3 spans 12 residues. CDR1 and CDR2 (germline): MDHEN, SYDVKM. Authors' processing steps: Reference gene primer amplification gave estimated nucleated cell counts. The table came from immunoSEQ multiplex PCR; TCRdb's copy has only in-frame clones and leaves some out. V, J and clone size are those of that table, while D and trimming were read from the DNA. The sample lists hundreds of thousands of clones; roughly 90% were seen once. The rearrangement links TRBV28 to TRBJ2-1; possible D gene TRBD2, 5 bases. The origin of this receptor is a woman younger than 35 who had recovered from COVID-19. Specimen: PBMCs or T cells enriched from blood (not recorded which). This CDR3 reads CASSLSGLAGFF. The CDR3 nucleotides are TGTGCCAGCAGTTTATCCGGACTCGCTGGGTTCTTC.